This entry features one T cell receptor (beta chain) sequence. The target antigen is unknown. Primers for the PCR totalled 60 Vbeta and 13 Jbeta. TCRdb keeps only in-frame clones here, not all; method: immunoSEQ multiplex PCR. This table holds about 100,000 clones, roughly 76% found once. CDR3 length: 15 residues. Germline V lookup: CDR1 LNHDA, CDR2 SQIVND (reference sequence). The V and J ends lost 6 bases and 0 bases, in that order; junction bases with no gene match: 5. The data are from a study of cytomegalovirus exposure and HLA in healthy donors. Findings and caveats of the study: Prior analysis indicated that the majority of TCR beta V segments exhibited productivity approximately 90% or approximately 30% of the time. A later analysis linked some 17,000 TCR beta sequences to HLA alleles at 0.05 false discovery rate.

The receptor was isolated from a woman in her sixties in good health and CMV-seropositive. The sample consisted of PBMCs. The V call is TRBV19, the J call TRBJ2-1; 7 nucleotides align to TRBD1. The CDR3 DNA follows: TGTGCCAGTAGCCTACAGGGGCGCTCCTACAATGAGCAGTTCTTC. It translates to CASSLQGRSYNEQFF.